This T cell receptor beta chain was profiled in a study of blood T cell repertoires in COVID-19. Whole-study context: Samples representing acute and convalescent COVID-19 were sourced from the United States, Italy and Spain.

The CDR3 consists of 15 residues. Germline V CDR1 and CDR2: MNHEY, SVGAGI. Trimming took off 1 base at V and 3 bases at J, with 12 bases between the two ends. Using immunoSEQ multiplex PCR, the repertoire was profiled, and TCRdb retains in-frame clones only, with some absent. The table lists more than 200,000 clones, roughly 84% of them singletons, with roughly 4% in the top ten. This clone was observed a few times. The specimen was peripheral blood. The TCR was taken from a man aged 55 to 70 with acute or convalescent COVID-19. The gene calls are TRBV6-5 and TRBJ1-1; D is unresolved. DNA for the CDR3: TGTGCCAGCAGTTACTATCGAGAACTGGACACTGAAGCTTTCTTT. It yields the protein CASSYYRELDTEAFF.